This is a list of T cell receptor beta chains from one sample in a study of cytomegalovirus exposure and HLA in healthy donors. Libraries were prepared by immunoSEQ multiplex PCR; TCRdb keeps only in-frame clonotypes and omits some of them. This listing includes roughly 78,000 clones. The sequencing input was PBMCs. These receptors were taken from a boy aged 5-17 years in good health and CMV-seronegative. CDR3s include the opening cysteine and the closing phenylalanine or tryptophan. A D gene is named only where the DNA matches it firmly.

v_call,d_call,j_call,cdr3_aa,cdr3_nt
TRBV19,.,TRBJ1-1,CASSIDLGSLNTEAFF,TGTGCCAGTAGTATAGATCTGGGCAGTTTGAACACTGAAGCTTTCTTT
TRBV11-2,TRBD1,TRBJ1-5,CASSERAGGFGQPQHF,TGTGCCAGCAGCGAAAGGGCAGGGGGCTTTGGGCAGCCCCAGCATTTT
TRBV18,.,TRBJ2-3,CASPDPARDTQYF,TGTGCCAGCCCTGATCCGGCGCGGGATACGCAGTATTTT
TRBV30,.,TRBJ1-1,CAWSGWTRAAEAFF,TGTGCCTGGAGTGGATGGACGAGGGCGGCTGAAGCTTTCTTT
TRBV29-1,TRBD1,TRBJ1-2,CSVETGDGYTF,TGCAGCGTTGAAACAGGGGATGGCTACACCTTC
TRBV19,TRBD2,TRBJ2-7,CASSIDSGRGEQYF,TGTGCCAGTAGTATCGATAGCGGGAGGGGCGAGCAGTACTTC
TRBV6-1,.,TRBJ1-1,CATDSVMNTEAFF,TGTGCCACCGACAGTGTTATGAACACTGAAGCTTTCTTT
TRBV2,TRBD1,TRBJ2-7,CASSAQGATYEQYF,TGTGCCAGCAGTGCTCAGGGGGCCACCTACGAGCAGTACTTC
TRBV2,TRBD1,TRBJ1-5,CASRVGTVGNQPQHF,TGTGCCAGCCGGGTCGGGACAGTAGGCAATCAGCCCCAGCATTTT
TRBV7-9,TRBD2,TRBJ2-7,CASSPTSGGSSAYEQYF,TGTGCCAGCAGCCCGACTAGCGGGGGTTCCAGCGCCTACGAGCAGTACTTC
TRBV9,TRBD2,TRBJ2-1,CASSRTSGAYNEQFF,TGTGCCAGCAGCCGGACTAGCGGGGCCTACAATGAGCAGTTCTTC
TRBV10-3,TRBD1,TRBJ1-6,CAISRAMGQSNSPLHF,TGTGCCATCAGTAGGGCTATGGGACAGAGTAATTCACCCCTCCACTTT
TRBV18,.,TRBJ2-1,CASSPLSRNYNEQFF,TGTGCCAGCTCACCACTGTCCAGGAACTACAATGAGCAGTTCTTC
TRBV5-1,.,TRBJ1-5,CASSLEGGGSNQPQHF,TGCGCCAGCAGCTTGGAAGGAGGAGGAAGCAATCAGCCCCAGCATTTT
TRBV2,.,TRBJ2-1,CASSDPKRSFEQFF,TGTGCCAGCAGTGACCCCAAACGGTCCTTTGAGCAGTTCTTC
TRBV29-1,TRBD1,TRBJ1-2,CSGSTGDYGYTF,TGCAGCGGATCAACAGGGGACTATGGCTACACCTTC
TRBV29-1,TRBD2,TRBJ2-1,CGVEGLADYNEQFF,TGCGGCGTTGAGGGACTAGCGGATTACAATGAGCAGTTCTTC
TRBV7-2,.,TRBJ1-1,CASSRGGTEAFF,TGTGCCAGCAGCAGGGGGGGGACTGAAGCTTTCTTT
TRBV1,.,TRBJ2-1,CTSTTSEGSFYNEQFF,TGCACCAGCACCACTAGCGAGGGGTCCTTCTACAATGAGCAGTTCTTC
TRBV7-9,TRBD1,TRBJ2-1,CASSLAQGKTEQFF,TGTGCCAGCAGCTTAGCACAGGGGAAGACTGAGCAGTTCTTC
TRBV5-8,TRBD1,TRBJ2-1,CASSATGEADNEQFF,TGTGCCAGCAGCGCGACAGGGGAAGCCGACAATGAGCAGTTCTTC
TRBV30,TRBD1,TRBJ1-2,CAWSVGTGNGYTF,TGTGCCTGGAGTGTAGGGACAGGGAACGGCTACACCTTC
TRBV5-5,TRBD1,TRBJ1-1,CASSLGGGYTEAFF,TGTGCCAGCAGCTTGGGAGGGGGCTACACTGAAGCTTTCTTT
TRBV4-1,TRBD1,TRBJ2-7,CASSRWGQGYEQYF,TGCGCCAGCAGCCGGTGGGGACAGGGGTACGAGCAGTACTTC
TRBV7-2,.,TRBJ2-2,CASSLSFGAGELFF,TGTGCCAGCAGCCTTAGCTTCGGGGCCGGGGAGCTGTTTTTT
TRBV30,.,TRBJ1-2,CAWSVRTRGYTF,TGTGCCTGGAGTGTACGTACGCGTGGCTACACCTTC
TRBV6-1,.,TRBJ2-5,CASSEMSRGGLETQYF,TGTGCCAGCAGTGAAATGTCCAGGGGAGGGTTGGAGACCCAGTACTTC
TRBV30,TRBD1,TRBJ2-1,CASDRGDNEQFF,TGTGCCTCGGACAGGGGAGACAATGAGCAGTTCTTC
TRBV5-6,TRBD1,TRBJ1-2,CASSLGPGGRNGYTF,TGTGCCAGCAGCTTAGGGCCAGGGGGAAGGAATGGCTACACCTTC
TRBV18,TRBD1,TRBJ1-1,CASSPGTGGVTEAFF,TGTGCCAGCTCACCGGGGACAGGGGGTGTAACTGAAGCTTTCTTT
TRBV7-3,.,TRBJ1-1,CASRSGGLSTEAFF,TGTGCCAGCAGGTCCGGGGGGCTGAGCACTGAAGCTTTCTTT
TRBV27,TRBD1,TRBJ1-5,CASSNLPPRDRGNQPQHF,TGTGCCAGCAGTAACTTACCCCCCCGGGACAGGGGGAATCAGCCCCAGCATTTT
TRBV2,TRBD2,TRBJ2-1,CASTLGLANEQFF,TGTGCCAGCACCCTGGGACTAGCTAATGAGCAGTTCTTC
TRBV2,.,TRBJ2-2,CASSEVRENTGELFF,TGTGCCAGCAGTGAAGTGCGGGAGAACACCGGGGAGCTGTTTTTT
TRBV30,.,TRBJ1-3,CAWSIKPRRVGGNTIYF,TGTGCCTGGAGTATTAAACCGCGCAGGGTAGGAGGAAACACCATATATTTT
TRBV4-2,.,TRBJ1-1,CASSQDRDTEAFF,TGTGCCAGCAGCCAAGACAGGGACACTGAAGCTTTCTTT
TRBV5-1,TRBD1,TRBJ2-2,CASSQTGQRTNTGELFF,TGCGCCAGCAGCCAAACGGGACAGCGAACGAACACCGGGGAGCTGTTTTTT
TRBV10-3,TRBD2,TRBJ2-5,CAISEGPQRGFQETQYF,TGTGCCATCAGTGAGGGCCCCCAGCGGGGGTTCCAAGAGACCCAGTACTTC
TRBV30,.,TRBJ1-2,CAWAIGAKGYGYTF,TGTGCCTGGGCCATAGGGGCAAAGGGCTATGGCTACACCTTC
TRBV7-7,TRBD1,TRBJ2-2,CASSSDRGYTGELFF,TGTGCCAGCAGCTCGGACAGGGGTTACACCGGGGAGCTGTTTTTT
TRBV29-1,.,TRBJ1-1,CSVQGLDEAFF,TGCAGCGTTCAGGGGCTTGATGAAGCTTTCTTT
TRBV4-1,TRBD2,TRBJ2-5,CASSQDEAGGYQETQYF,TGCGCCAGCAGCCAAGATGAAGCGGGGGGGTACCAAGAGACCCAGTACTTC
TRBV7-9,TRBD2,TRBJ2-2,CASSLAGGRANTGELFF,TGTGCCAGCAGCTTAGCCGGCGGGAGAGCCAACACCGGGGAGCTGTTTTTT
TRBV5-6,.,TRBJ1-3,CASRQTGAGNTIYF,TGTGCCAGCAGGCAGACAGGTGCTGGAAACACCATATATTTT
TRBV5-1,.,TRBJ2-1,CASSSGGRSYNEQFF,TGCGCCAGCAGCTCGGGTGGTCGCTCCTACAATGAGCAGTTCTTC
TRBV7-9,.,TRBJ2-3,CASSSQGDTQYF,TGTGCCAGCAGCTCCCAGGGAGATACGCAGTATTTT
TRBV4-1,.,TRBJ2-6,CASSHQNAGANVLTF,TGCGCCAGCAGCCACCAGAACGCTGGGGCCAACGTCCTGACTTTC
TRBV7-6,.,TRBJ2-1,CASSQQGSEGEQFF,TGTGCCAGCAGCCAGCAAGGGTCCGAGGGTGAGCAGTTCTTC
TRBV5-1,TRBD1,TRBJ2-5,CASSTGQGQETQYF,TGCGCCAGCAGCACAGGACAGGGCCAAGAGACCCAGTACTTC
TRBV4-3,.,TRBJ2-7,CASSQGWGAYEQYF,TGCGCCAGCAGCCAAGGATGGGGGGCCTACGAGCAGTACTTC
TRBV6-5,.,TRBJ1-1,CASSYSEGGNTEAFF,TGTGCCAGCAGTTACAGTGAAGGGGGGAACACTGAAGCTTTCTTT
TRBV4-3,TRBD1,TRBJ1-4,CASRAGTGVNEKLFF,TGCGCCAGCAGGGCCGGGACAGGGGTTAATGAAAAACTGTTTTTT
TRBV2,.,TRBJ1-4,CASRPARHNEKLFF,TGTGCCAGCCGGCCTGCCAGGCATAATGAAAAACTGTTTTTT
TRBV5-1,TRBD1,TRBJ1-2,CASSLDGTGGYGYTF,TGCGCCAGCAGCTTGGACGGGACAGGGGGGTATGGCTACACCTTC
TRBV5-1,.,TRBJ2-7,CASSLERNAYEQYF,TGCGCCAGCAGCTTGGAGAGGAACGCCTACGAGCAGTACTTC
TRBV9,.,TRBJ2-3,CASSVARVDTQYF,TGTGCCAGCAGCGTAGCGAGAGTGGATACGCAGTATTTT
TRBV5-1,TRBD1,TRBJ1-1,CASSLVAGGDTEAFF,TGCGCCAGCAGCTTGGTCGCAGGGGGAGACACTGAAGCTTTCTTT
TRBV13,.,TRBJ2-3,CASSHLPGTPSSDTQYF,TGTGCCAGCAGCCACTTACCAGGGACTCCTTCTTCAGATACGCAGTATTTT